The 3 T cell receptor beta chains reported below all come from one sample, sequenced in a study of CD4 T cells in relation to SARS-CoV-2 and coronaviruses. Measured with immunoSEQ multiplex PCR; TCRdb has only the in-frame clones, and not every one. The repertoire includes over 15,000 clones, around 77% of them detected once, and around 9.1% sits in the top ten. These receptors have no identified antigens. Unexposed donor CD4+ T cells date from 2011-2018, before the COVID-19 pandemic. The cells were cultured for under twelve days before CD4+ T cells were isolated. Material for sequencing was CD4+ T cells from PBMCs, cultured in vitro. The source is a human donor in good health.

V and J are TRBV2 and TRBJ1-2, with D perhaps TRBD1 (6 bases). The CDR3 extends over 14 amino acids. The V end lost 2 bases, the J end lost 4 bases, and 11 bases lay between the germline ends. Germline lookup yields CDR1 SNHLY and CDR2 FYNNEI. This CDR3 reads CASSELQGSYGYTF. In nucleotides, the CDR3 is TGTGCCAGCAGTGAACTACAGGGTAGCTATGGCTACACCTTC.

In DNA, the CDR3 is TGTGCCGCCGGGACGGTGAACACTGAAGCTTTCTTT. Protein: CAAGTVNTEAFF. The chain carries TRBV27 and TRBJ1-1; tentatively, D is TRBD1 (5 bases). The CDR3 loop spans 12 amino acids. Trimming shortened V by 11 bases and J by 0 bases, and 10 bases separated the two germline ends. Looked up from germline, CDR1 is MNHEY and CDR2 is SMNVEV (reference sequence).

J is TRBJ1-5 and V is TRBV20-1; D possibly corresponds to TRBD1 (6 bases). V lost 8 bases and J 7 bases, leaving 12 bases between the germline ends. Germline CDR1 reads DFQATT; CDR2 reads SNEGSKA (reference sequence). The CDR3 sequence is 11 residues long. The CDR3 here is CSTGFGQPQHF. CDR3 nucleotides: TGCAGTACAGGGTTCGGGCAGCCCCAGCATTTT.